Ten or more counts support the clone carrying this T cell receptor (beta chain). This record belongs to a study of T cell repertoires in cytomegalovirus infection. One entry per CDR3 protein results from TCRdb running MiXCR on the reads. The table includes 100,000 to 150,000 distinct CDR3 sequences, more than 7% detected once. The V and J ends lost 10 bases and 0 bases respectively, with 15 bases between them. CDR3 length: 14 residues. Germline loops: CDR1 ENHRY, CDR2 SYGVKD. The sequence derives from a human donor in good health (CMV status not recorded). Some clones in this sample may be carry-over from other donors' samples. The chain uses TRBV10-3 and TRBJ1-2, with TRBD1 as a possible D gene (5 bases). The specimen was PBMCs. The CDR3 reads CATQTAPTNYGYTF. The DNA for the CDR3 is TGTGCCACCCAGACAGCTCCTACTAACTATGGCTACACCTTC.